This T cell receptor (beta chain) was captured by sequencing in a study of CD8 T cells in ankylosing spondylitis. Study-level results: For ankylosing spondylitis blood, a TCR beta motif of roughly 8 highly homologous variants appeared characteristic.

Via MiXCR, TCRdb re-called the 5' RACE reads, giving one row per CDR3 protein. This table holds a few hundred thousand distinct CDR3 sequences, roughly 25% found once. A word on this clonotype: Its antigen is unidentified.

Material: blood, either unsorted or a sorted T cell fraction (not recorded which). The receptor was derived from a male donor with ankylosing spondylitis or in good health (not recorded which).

CDR3 DNA: TGCAGTGCTAGGTCCCCCGCCACGCCCCTCCACTTT. It codes for CSARSPATPLHF. The chain links TRBV20-1 to TRBJ1-6; D gene ambiguous. This CDR3 contains 12 residues. The germline gives CDR1 DFQATT, CDR2 SNEGSKA (reference sequence). V was shortened by 3 bases and J by 13 bases, with 13 bases between the two germline ends.